These 20 T cell receptor beta chains came from one sample sequenced in a study of shared clonotypes between healthy human individuals. Assay: immunoSEQ multiplex PCR; the TCRdb copy retains only in-frame clones and omits some. The sample records about 2 million clones, approximately 95% being singletons. The sequencing sample was made of naive CD4+ T cells sorted from blood. Subset given: CD45RA+ positively selected. The receptors originated from a man younger than 35 in good health.

J is TRBJ2-1 and V is TRBV7-6; the match to TRBD2 covers 9 bases. Germline V lookup: CDR1 SGHVS, CDR2 FNYEAQ. This CDR3 is 15 amino acids long. V dropped 5 bases and J dropped 10; count of bases not matched to a gene: 12. CDR3 in amino acids: CASSPGLARGVEQFF. CDR3 coding DNA: TGTGCCAGCAGCCCCGGACTAGCGCGGGGGGTCGAGCAGTTCTTC.

The CDR3 nucleotides are TGTGCCAGCAGTGAAGACAGCTTTGGCGGCTACACCTTC. As protein: CASSEDSFGGYTF. The rearrangement links TRBV2 to TRBJ1-2; D is unresolved. The V end lost 1 base, the J end lost 8 bases, and 11 bases lay between the germline ends. The CDR3 is 13 amino acids. Per germline, CDR1 SNHLY and CDR2 FYNNEI.

This chain uses TRBV6-5 with TRBJ2-2; D tentatively fits TRBD1 or TRBD2 (5 bases each). The CDR3 consists of 16 residues. The V gene lost 0 bases and the J gene lost 4 bases, with 12 bases spanning the gap. From germline, CDR1 is MNHEY and CDR2 SVGAGI. CDR3 nucleotides: TGTGCCAGCAGTTACTCGAGGGGATTTTCCACCGGGGAGCTGTTTTTT. Amino acids: CASSYSRGFSTGELFF.

This chain connects TRBV2 to TRBJ1-1; D gene uncertain. The CDR3 is 13 residues long. Germline V gives CDR1 SNHLY, CDR2 FYNNEI. The V and J ends lost 9 bases and 1 base respectively, with 12 bases between them. The CDR3 DNA sequence: TGTGCCAGTGCTTCCGGCAGGAACACTGAAGCTTTCTTT. Translated: CASASGRNTEAFF.

J is TRBJ2-5 and V is TRBV5-4; TRBD2 matches 12 bases. The junction had 7 bases not matched to a gene; V was cut back by 2 bases and J by 5 bases. The CDR3 extends over 16 amino acids. Germline V gene sequence: CDR1 SGHNT, CDR2 YYREEE (reference sequence). The CDR3 DNA follows: TGTGCCAGCAGCTTATGGCTAGCGGGAGGGCCTGAGACCCAGTACTTC. This codes for CASSLWLAGGPETQYF.

The chain combines TRBV6-1 with TRBJ1-1, with D unclear. The CDR3 consists of 14 residues. Germline-derived CDR1 and CDR2 are MNHNS and SASEGT. Trimming left V 4 bases short and J 0 bases short, with 9 bases between. The CDR3 spells CASSAGFMNTEAFF. The CDR3 DNA sequence: TGTGCCAGCAGTGCAGGATTCATGAACACTGAAGCTTTCTTT.

The sample holds a few counts of this clone. Other DNA sequences of this sample code for an identical CDR3. CDR3 in DNA: TGTGCCTGGAGTAGGATGAACACTGAAGCTTTCTTT. Translating gives CAWSRMNTEAFF. The chain employs TRBV30 and TRBJ1-1, with D unclear. CDR3 length: 12 residues. V was clipped by 2 bases and J by 0 bases, with 4 bases between them. Germline V gene data show CDR1 as GTSNPN and CDR2 as SVGIG (reference sequence).

The chain employs TRBV5-4 and TRBJ2-5, with TRBD1 identical over 11 bases. This CDR3 is 15 amino acids long. CDR1 is SGHNT, CDR2 YYREEE, per germline (reference sequence). The V and J ends lost 3 bases and 5 bases, in that order; junction bases with no gene match: 6. CDR3 sequence: CASSWTGQGVETQYF. CDR3 nucleotides: TGTGCCAGCAGCTGGACGGGACAGGGGGTTGAGACCCAGTACTTC.

This clone was observed once. In the same sample, other DNA sequences code for this CDR3. CDR3 nucleotide sequence: TGTGCCTGGCGGGACTTCCAAGAGACCCAGTACTTC. As protein: CAWRDFQETQYF. This chain links TRBV30 with TRBJ2-5, with a weak D call TRBD2 (6 bases). The CDR3 sequence is 12 residues long. Germline V lookup: CDR1 GTSNPN, CDR2 SVGIG (reference sequence). V lost 5 bases, J lost 1 base, and 8 bases lay in between.

The genes are TRBV5-5 and TRBJ1-1; 7 bases line up with TRBD1. CDR1 is SGHKS and CDR2 is YYEKEE in the germline V gene (reference sequence). J was trimmed by 3 bases and V by 0 bases; bases with no gene match: 2. This CDR3 has 14 residues. The CDR3 DNA follows: TGTGCCAGCAGCTTGGTGACAGGGTACACTGAAGCTTTCTTT. It codes for CASSLVTGYTEAFF.

Comment on this clone: Other DNA sequences of this sample code for an identical CDR3. The chain uses TRBV5-1 and TRBJ2-5, with D perhaps assigned TRBD1 or TRBD2 (5 bases each). V was clipped by 0 bases and J by 3 bases, with 9 bases between them. Germline lookup yields CDR1 SGHRS and CDR2 YFSETQ. CDR3 size: 14 residues. This CDR3 is CASSLGQGEETQYF. CDR3 DNA: TGCGCCAGCAGCTTGGGGCAGGGAGAAGAGACCCAGTACTTC.

The CDR3 nucleotides are TGTGCCAGCAGCTTTTCAGGGGCTGGAAACACCATATATTTT. Translating gives CASSFSGAGNTIYF. This chain uses TRBV5-8 with TRBJ1-3; D possibly corresponds to TRBD1 (6 bases). Germline V gene lookup returns CDR1 SGHTS and CDR2 YDEGEE. This CDR3 is 14 amino acids long. Trimming removed 2 bases from V and 2 bases from J, with 8 bases in between.

J is TRBJ2-7 and V is TRBV2; the match to TRBD1 covers 9 bases. Per the germline V gene, CDR1 is SNHLY and CDR2 is FYNNEI. The CDR3 is made up of 13 amino acids. After removal of 7 bases from V and 3 bases from J, the junction contained 4 bases not matched to a gene. CDR3 sequence (DNA): TGTGCCAGCACTAGGACAGGGGTCTACGAGCAGTACTTC. Residues: CASTRTGVYEQYF.

The chain joins TRBV9 to TRBJ1-6, with 8 bases aligning to TRBD1. This CDR3 comprises 15 residues. Germline CDR1 reads SGDLS; CDR2 reads YYNGEE. V lost 0 bases and J lost 10; bases outside the gene matches: 6. The CDR3 here is CASSVAPTGESPLHF. CDR3 nucleotide sequence: TGTGCCAGCAGCGTAGCTCCGACAGGGGAATCACCCCTCCACTTT.

The chain combines TRBV5-4 with TRBJ2-2; D unclear. Trimming left V 4 bases short and J 4 bases short, with 11 bases between. The length of the CDR3 is 14 residues. CDR1 SGHNT and CDR2 YYREEE come from the germline V gene (reference sequence). The CDR3 protein is CASSGVETTGELFF. DNA for the CDR3: TGTGCCAGCAGCGGGGTTGAGACCACCGGGGAGCTGTTTTTT. The whole variable domain, remainder taken from reference TRBV5-4 and TRBJ2-2, is ETGVTQSPTHLIKTRGQQVTLRCSSQSGHNTVSWYQQALGQGPQFIFQYYREEENGRGNFPPRFSGLQFPNYSSELNVNALELDDSALYLCASSGVETTGELFFGEGSRLTVL.

Concerning this clone itself: Germline is not matched at one junction end, which may reflect a read error. J is TRBJ2-5 and V is TRBV7-7; 11 nucleotides align to TRBD2. CDR1 SSHAT and CDR2 FNYEAQ come from the germline V gene (reference sequence). CDR3 length: 17 residues. CDR3 in amino acids: CASSLEASGRYQETQYF. The CDR3 bases are TGTGCTAGCAGCTTAGAGGCTAGCGGGAGGTACCAAGAGACCCAGTACTTC.

This sequence joins TRBV5-1 and TRBJ1-1; D gene ambiguous. The germline V gene encodes CDR1 SGHRS and CDR2 YFSETQ. Trimming pared 1 base from V and 1 base from J, leaving 8 bases between. The CDR3 runs 14 residues. CDR3: CASSLNQENTEAFF. The DNA of the CDR3 is TGCGCCAGCAGCTTGAACCAGGAGAACACTGAAGCTTTCTTT.

For this clone: The junction departs from germline at one end; a sequencing error may be responsible. The chain employs TRBV7-9 and TRBJ2-1; 9 bases map to TRBD2. Germline CDR1 reads SEHNR; CDR2 reads FQNEAQ (reference sequence). CDR3 length: 13 residues. CDR3 DNA: TGTGCCAGCAGCCTGACTAGCGGACCCGGTTTCATCTTC. As protein: CASSLTSGPGFIF.

The chain combines TRBV19 with TRBJ2-7, with D possibly being TRBD2 (5 bases). The V gene's germline CDR1 is LNHDA and CDR2 SQIVND (reference sequence). This CDR3 spans 14 amino acids. V was cut by 3 bases and J by 4 bases, with 13 bases left in between. The CDR3 DNA reads as TGTGCCAGTAGTATGAGGGTAGGAACGTACGAGCAGTACTTC. Protein: CASSMRVGTYEQYF.

The chain carries TRBV2 and TRBJ2-7; 7 positions agree with TRBD1. CDR1 and CDR2 (germline): SNHLY, FYNNEI. CDR3 length: 13 amino acids. The trim removed 7 bases at V and 1 base at J, leaving 4 bases unmatched. Written as DNA, the CDR3 is TGTGCCAGCAAATGGGGACAGTCCTACGAGCAGTACTTC. Translated: CASKWGQSYEQYF.